This T cell receptor (beta chain) appears in the sequencing data of a study of regulatory T cells in long-lasting Graves disease. In building TCR beta libraries, iRepertoire HTBI primers were used together with Arm-PCR of CDR3 regions. In the source study's methods: From all samples, identification returned 11 to 15 TRBJ and about 63 TRBV segments. TCRdb called the multiplex PCR reads again in MiXCR, with one record for every CDR3 protein. These V and J calls originate from TCRdb's pipeline instead of the authors' own analysis. The data contain roughly 560,000 distinct CDR3 sequences, about 11% of them singletons. Time point specified: newly diagnosed GD, antithyroid drugs for less than 3 months. RNA extracted from PBMCs served as the sequencing template. These records were also assigned to another study, of T cells in Graves' hyperthyroidism and ophthalmopathy.

The starting material was peripheral blood mononuclear cells (PBMCs), obtained at new diagnosis, from a patient treated with antithyroid drugs. This receptor was taken from a woman in her 30s with Graves disease.

The CDR3 region has the DNA TGTGCCAGCAGTTTTTGGATGGATGGCTACACCTTC. Amino acids: CASSFWMDGYTF. The V gene is TRBV28, the J gene TRBJ1-2; D gene uncertain. This CDR3 contains 12 residues. Germline CDR1 is MDHEN and CDR2 is SYDVKM. V lost 3 bases and J lost 6, with 8 bases in between.